This T cell receptor beta chain is drawn from a study of CD8 T cells in Susac syndrome. An amount of RNA that ranged from about 0.45 to 1 ug was reverse transcribed with random hexamers. An immunoSEQ multiplex PCR amplified TCR beta CDR3 over 54 Vbeta and 13 Jbeta. TCRdb reprocessed the immunoSEQ multiplex PCR reads with MiXCR, giving one entry per CDR3 protein. Of about 90,000 distinct CDR3 sequences listed, around 93% were seen once; the top ten hold around 0.34%. The healthy controls were matched to patients by age and sex. The TEMRA cells underwent FACS enrichment, while the CD8+ and CD4+ T cells underwent negative isolation. The CDR3 spans 15 residues. Trimming took off 5 bases at V and 4 bases at J, with 15 bases between the two ends. From germline, CDR1 is SGHTA and CDR2 FQGNSA.

Input material: CD8+ T cells from PBMCs. This sequence originates from a human donor in good health. The chain joins TRBV7-2 to TRBJ2-1; D might be TRBD2 (6 bases). The CDR3 region has the DNA TGTGCCAGCAGCCCGGTGGCCGGGGGATACAATGAGCAGTTCTTC. Protein: CASSPVAGGYNEQFF.